The 28 T cell receptor beta chains below come from one sample, sequenced in a study of PD-L1 blockade in urothelial cancer. The protocol was immunoSEQ multiplex PCR, while the TCRdb copy is restricted to in-frame clones and leaves out a portion. The sample shows more than 45,000 clones, around 89% of them seen only once. Specimen: PBMCs, collected around atezolizumab (anti-PD-L1) treatment. The receptors derive from a man older than 75 with urothelial cancer.

The rearrangement joins TRBV30 to TRBJ1-5; D uncertain. The germline V gene has CDR1 GTSNPN and CDR2 SVGIG (reference sequence). The CDR3 contains 13 residues. Deletions cut 1 base from V and 5 bases from J, with 9 bases between. Here the CDR3 reads CAWSETSDQPQHF. CDR3 nucleotides: TGTGCCTGGAGTGAAACATCCGATCAGCCCCAGCATTTT.

The chain uses TRBV29-1 and TRBJ2-7; D may be TRBD1 (6 bases). Germline V gene lookup returns CDR1 SQVTM and CDR2 ANQGSEA. The CDR3 has 11 amino acids. With 7 bases removed from V and 3 bases from J, the gap between germline ends came to 10 bases. CDR3 nucleotide sequence: TGCAGCGCAGGGGACCTCTACGAGCAGTACTTC. This translates into CSAGDLYEQYF.

The count of this clone is one. The chain joins TRBV7-9 to TRBJ2-1; maybe TRBD1 (5 bases). This CDR3 spans 14 amino acids. Germline values: CDR1 SEHNR, CDR2 FQNEAQ (reference sequence). Trimming stripped 1 base from V and 2 bases from J, with 6 bases between. The CDR3 nucleotides are TGTGCCAGCAGCTTAGAGGGGCCCTACAATGAGCAGTTCTTC. Amino acid sequence: CASSLEGPYNEQFF.

The CDR3 DNA is TGCGCCAGCAGTGCGGCTAGCGGGAGGGACGGGGAGCTGTTTTTT. It translates to CASSAASGRDGELFF. V and J are TRBV10-2 and TRBJ2-2; 12 bases are shared with TRBD2. The CDR3 is 15 amino acids. V gave up 4 bases and J gave up 7 bases; unmatched junction bases: 4. From germline, CDR1 is WSHSY and CDR2 SAAADI.

The chain uses TRBV7-7 and TRBJ2-3, with 9 bases aligning to TRBD2. The CDR3 covers 15 residues. CDR1 SSHAT and CDR2 FNYEAQ come from the germline V gene (reference sequence). V lost 5 bases, J lost 3 bases, and 6 bases stayed unmatched. CDR3 loop: CASSQLAGRTDTQYF. The DNA of the CDR3 is TGTGCCAGCAGCCAACTAGCGGGCAGGACAGATACGCAGTATTTT. Based on the CDR3 plus reference TRBV7-7 and TRBJ2-3, the full variable domain is GAGVSQSPRYKVTKRGQDVTLRCDPISSHATLYWYQQALGQGPEFLTYFNYEAQPDKSGLPSDRFSAERPEGSISTLTIQRTEQRDSAMYRCASSQLAGRTDTQYFGPGTRLTVL.

This rearrangement joins TRBV30 to TRBJ2-1; the match to TRBD2 covers 10 bases. J lost 7 bases, V lost 3 bases, and 3 bases had no gene match. Germline CDR1 is GTSNPN and CDR2 is SVGIG (reference sequence). There are 13 residues in the CDR3. In DNA form, the CDR3 reads TGTGCCTGGAGATTAGCGGGAGGAAATGAGCAGTTCTTC. Translated, it gives CAWRLAGGNEQFF.

The chain recombines TRBV11-2 with TRBJ1-1; no firm D call. The V end was cut by 5 bases, the J end by 0 bases, with 10 bases between. The length of the CDR3 is 14 residues. The germline V gene has CDR1 SGHAT and CDR2 FQNNGV. This CDR3 reads CASSRSGMNTEAFF. CDR3 DNA: TGTGCCAGCAGCAGGTCAGGAATGAACACTGAAGCTTTCTTT.

The chain employs TRBV19 and TRBJ2-2; maybe TRBD1 (7 bases). V was cut by 4 bases and J by 3 bases, with 24 bases left in between. Germline CDR1 reads LNHDA; CDR2 reads SQIVND (reference sequence). This CDR3 has 19 residues. CDR3 protein: CASSNSGQAAHRDTGELFF. In DNA form, the CDR3 reads TGTGCCAGTAGTAATAGCGGACAGGCGGCACACAGAGACACCGGGGAGCTGTTTTTT.

This chain uses TRBV5-1 with TRBJ2-1; no clear D gene. The ends were cut back, 8 bases at V and 0 bases at J, with 18 bases in the middle. The CDR3 consists of 16 residues. CDR1 is SGHRS, CDR2 YFSETQ, per germline. The CDR3 DNA reads as TGCGCCAGACCCGGATACCGACTGAGCTCCTACAATGAGCAGTTCTTC. This gives the protein CARPGYRLSSYNEQFF.

The J gene is TRBJ1-4, the V gene TRBV10-2; TRBD1 is a possible D gene (5 bases). CDR1 is WSHSY and CDR2 is SAAADI in the germline V gene. Trimming left V 8 bases short and J 3 bases short, with 16 bases between. This CDR3 region has 15 residues. CDR3 sequence: CASGGALGSNEKLFF. CDR3 DNA sequence: TGCGCCAGCGGCGGGGCGTTGGGTTCTAATGAAAAACTGTTTTTT.

The CDR3 loop reads CASSATGTSSTDTQYF. CDR3 nucleotides: TGTGCCAGCAGCGCAACCGGGACAAGCAGCACAGATACGCAGTATTTT. This chain connects TRBV9 to TRBJ2-3, with a tentative D call TRBD1 (6 bases). CDR3 size: 16 residues. V lost 3 bases and J 0 bases, leaving 14 bases between the germline ends. The germline CDR1 and CDR2 sequences are SGDLS and YYNGEE.

This sequence joins TRBV10-1 and TRBJ2-1; 8 bases map to TRBD1. This CDR3 region has 16 residues. V trimming: 2 bases; J trimming: 5 bases; junction bases outside the gene matches: 8. Germline loops: CDR1 WNHNN, CDR2 SYGVQD (reference sequence). This CDR3 reads CASSEEFRGRNNEQFF. The CDR3 region has the DNA TGCGCCAGCAGTGAGGAATTCAGGGGGCGGAACAATGAGCAGTTCTTC.

This chain joins TRBV27 and TRBJ1-2; no firm D call. Germline CDR1 is MNHEY and CDR2 is SMNVEV (reference sequence). There are 12 residues in the CDR3. V shed 6 bases and J shed 7 bases, with 12 bases lying between them. CDR3 bases: TGTGCCAGCAGGAACCTTCCGGGTGGCTACACCTTC. Translation: CASRNLPGGYTF.

V gene TRBV10-1 combines with J gene TRBJ2-5; TRBD2 agrees at 9 bases. The ends lost 0 bases at V and 5 bases at J; junction bases unmatched: 7. Per the germline V gene, CDR1 is WNHNN and CDR2 is SYGVQD (reference sequence). The CDR3 loop spans 16 amino acids. In DNA, the CDR3 is TGCGCCAGCAGTGAGTCATTAGCGGGAGAGGGGGAGACCCAGTACTTC. Its protein is CASSESLAGEGETQYF.

The CDR3 protein is CASSLAGGRVTGELFF. In DNA form, the CDR3 reads TGTGCCAGCAGCTTGGCGGGAGGGCGGGTCACCGGGGAGCTGTTTTTT. The rearrangement links TRBV5-4 to TRBJ2-2, with 8 bases identical to TRBD2. V lost 0 bases and J lost 4; bases outside the gene matches: 5. CDR3 size: 16 residues. From germline, CDR1 is SGHNT and CDR2 YYREEE (reference sequence).

This clone was detected only once. The chain combines TRBV7-2 with TRBJ2-1; 7 bases align to TRBD2. The CDR3 is 15 residues long. The J segment lost 3 bases and the V segment lost 0 bases, leaving 2 bases of the junction unmatched. Germline V CDR1 and CDR2: SGHTA, FQGNSA. The CDR3 DNA is TGTGCCAGCAGCTTAGCTCGGGACTACTACAATGAGCAGTTCTTC. The encoded protein is CASSLARDYYNEQFF.

The V gene is TRBV6-4, the J gene TRBJ2-3; no definite D call. The CDR3 has 15 residues. With 5 bases removed from V and 3 bases from J, the gap between germline ends came to 15 bases. Germline V gene sequence: CDR1 MRHNA, CDR2 SNTAGT. The CDR3 reads CASSSTSTGTDTQYF. CDR3 coding DNA: TGTGCCAGCAGTTCGACGTCGACTGGGACAGATACGCAGTATTTT.

V gene TRBV4-1 combines with J gene TRBJ2-7, with 10 positions matching TRBD2. Unmatched junction bases numbered 7, after V lost 4 bases and J lost 1 base. This CDR3 spans 16 amino acids. The germline V gene has CDR1 MGHRA and CDR2 YSYEKL. The CDR3 DNA sequence: TGCGCCAGCAGCCCGCGGGGAGCGGGAGGGTCCTACGAGCAGTACTTC. As protein: CASSPRGAGGSYEQYF.

In its sample, this clone was seen a few times. CDR3 nucleotides: TGTGCCAGTGCTAGCGGGATGGGCGGTGAGCAGTTCTTC. This sequence encodes CASASGMGGEQFF. The rearrangement links TRBV6-5 to TRBJ2-1, with TRBD2 identical over 9 bases. V was clipped by 9 bases and J by 9 bases; unmatched bases: 9. The CDR3 has 13 amino acids. Germline V gene data show CDR1 as MNHEY and CDR2 as SVGAGI.

This rearrangement joins TRBV5-4 to TRBJ1-3; D remains unclear. Germline-derived CDR1 and CDR2 are SGHNT and YYREEE (reference sequence). The ends were cut back, 7 bases at V and 0 bases at J, with 14 bases in the middle. The CDR3 runs 15 residues. The DNA of the CDR3 is TGTGCCAGCCATTCCCCGGTTAGCTCTGGAAACACCATATATTTT. It encodes CASHSPVSSGNTIYF.

The genes are TRBV7-2 and TRBJ2-2, with 8 bases identical to TRBD1. This CDR3 is 15 amino acids long. The germline gives CDR1 SGHTA, CDR2 FQGNSA. V gave up 3 bases and J gave up 5 bases; unmatched junction bases: 5. CDR3 DNA sequence: TGTGCCAGCAGCTTTAGGACAGGGAAAACCGGGGAGCTGTTTTTT. This translates into CASSFRTGKTGELFF.

Concerning this clone: One junction end does not reproduce the germline sequence, and a read error may be involved. The rearrangement joins TRBV6-1 to TRBJ1-1; D is unclear. This CDR3 spans 14 amino acids. Per the germline V gene, CDR1 is MNHNS and CDR2 is SASEGT. The CDR3 nucleotides read TGTGCCAGCAGCTACAGTACATTGAACGCTGAAGCTTTCTTT. Encoded protein: CASSYSTLNAEAFF.

The rearrangement uses TRBV15 and TRBJ1-2, with a tentative D call TRBD1 (6 bases). V was trimmed by 1 base and J by 4 bases, leaving 13 bases between them. The CDR3 covers 15 residues. Germline V gene data show CDR1 as LNHNV and CDR2 as YYDKDF (reference sequence). CDR3 region: CATSRAGTPAYGYTF. DNA for the CDR3: TGTGCCACCAGCAGAGCCGGGACACCAGCCTATGGCTACACCTTC.

The CDR3 reads CAISEKGRDTEAFF. CDR3 DNA: TGTGCCATCAGTGAAAAGGGGAGGGATACTGAAGCTTTCTTT. The chain recombines TRBV10-3 with TRBJ1-1, with TRBD1 as a possible D gene (5 bases). Germline lookup yields CDR1 ENHRY and CDR2 SYGVKD. The CDR3 extends over 14 amino acids. The germline V and J ends were trimmed by 3 bases and 5 bases, with 13 bases remaining between them.

V and J are TRBV18 and TRBJ1-3; tentative D call: TRBD1 (5 bases). Trimming left V 2 bases short and J 3 bases short, with 8 bases between. This CDR3 region has 14 residues. Germline loops: CDR1 KGHSH, CDR2 LQKENI. The CDR3 DNA follows: TGTGCCAGCTCACCAAGCAGGGATGGAAACACCATATATTTT. Its protein product is CASSPSRDGNTIYF.

This chain joins TRBV5-1 and TRBJ2-3, with D possibly TRBD1 on 5 matching bases. Trimming removed 0 bases at V and 0 bases at J, with 11 bases between. CDR1 and CDR2 (germline): SGHRS, YFSETQ. The CDR3 has 16 amino acids. In DNA, the CDR3 is TGCGCCAGCAGCTTGGAGGTGGGGCAAAGCACAGATACGCAGTATTTT. Protein: CASSLEVGQSTDTQYF.

J is TRBJ2-5 and V is TRBV12-5, with 11 bases matching TRBD2. Germline loops: CDR1 LGHNT, CDR2 FRNRAP. The CDR3 totals 16 residues. After removal of 6 bases from V and 2 bases from J, the junction contained 8 bases not matched to a gene. The CDR3 DNA sequence: TGTGCTAGTGGACTGGGGGTAGCGGGAGGGCAAGAGACCCAGTACTTC. Residues: CASGLGVAGGQETQYF.

CDR3 coding DNA: TGCGCCAGCAGCCAAGAAGGGACTAGCCATTCTACGCAGTATTTT. Translated, it gives CASSQEGTSHSTQYF. The chain has TRBV4-3 and TRBJ2-3; 9 nucleotides match TRBD2. Germline lookup yields CDR1 LGHNA and CDR2 YSLEER. This CDR3 is 15 amino acids long. The trim removed 0 bases at V and 8 bases at J, leaving 6 bases unmatched.